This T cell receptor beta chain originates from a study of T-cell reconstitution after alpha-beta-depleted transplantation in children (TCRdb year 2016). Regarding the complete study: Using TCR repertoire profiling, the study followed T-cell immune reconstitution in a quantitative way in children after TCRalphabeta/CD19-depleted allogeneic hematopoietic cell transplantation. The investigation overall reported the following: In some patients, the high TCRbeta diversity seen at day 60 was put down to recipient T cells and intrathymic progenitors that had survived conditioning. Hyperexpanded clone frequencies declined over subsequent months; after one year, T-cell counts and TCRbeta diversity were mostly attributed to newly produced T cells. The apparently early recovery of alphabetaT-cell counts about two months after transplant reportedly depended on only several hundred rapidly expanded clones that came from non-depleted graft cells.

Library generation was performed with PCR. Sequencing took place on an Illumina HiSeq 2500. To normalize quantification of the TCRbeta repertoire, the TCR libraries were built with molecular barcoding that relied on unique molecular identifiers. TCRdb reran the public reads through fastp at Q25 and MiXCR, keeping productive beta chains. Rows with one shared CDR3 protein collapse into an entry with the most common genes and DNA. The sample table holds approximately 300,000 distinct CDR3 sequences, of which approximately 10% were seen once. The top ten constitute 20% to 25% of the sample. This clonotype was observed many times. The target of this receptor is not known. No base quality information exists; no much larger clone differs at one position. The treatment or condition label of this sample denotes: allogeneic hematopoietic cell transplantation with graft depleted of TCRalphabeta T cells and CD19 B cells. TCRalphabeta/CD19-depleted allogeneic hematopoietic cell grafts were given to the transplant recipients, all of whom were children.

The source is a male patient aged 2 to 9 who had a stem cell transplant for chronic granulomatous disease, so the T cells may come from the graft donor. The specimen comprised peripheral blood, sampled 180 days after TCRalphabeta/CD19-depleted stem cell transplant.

This receptor carries the CDR3 CASSQASPGQIQLEASGANVLTF. The DNA sequence follows: TGTGCCAGCAGCCAAGCTTCTCCGGGACAGATTCAGTTAGAGGCCTCTGGGGCCAACGTCCTGACTTTC. This chain is built from TRBV14 and TRBJ2-6; 7 of the junction bases match TRBD1. Trimming leaves V shorter by 1 base and J shorter by 0 bases, with the junction holding 21 bases beyond the gene matches. The CDR3 starts with the cysteine, ends with the phenylalanine, and has 23 residues. Only the CDR3 part of the read is kept: 69 bases, read in frame from the first base. Via the germline V gene, CDR1 is SGHDN and CDR2 FVKESK.